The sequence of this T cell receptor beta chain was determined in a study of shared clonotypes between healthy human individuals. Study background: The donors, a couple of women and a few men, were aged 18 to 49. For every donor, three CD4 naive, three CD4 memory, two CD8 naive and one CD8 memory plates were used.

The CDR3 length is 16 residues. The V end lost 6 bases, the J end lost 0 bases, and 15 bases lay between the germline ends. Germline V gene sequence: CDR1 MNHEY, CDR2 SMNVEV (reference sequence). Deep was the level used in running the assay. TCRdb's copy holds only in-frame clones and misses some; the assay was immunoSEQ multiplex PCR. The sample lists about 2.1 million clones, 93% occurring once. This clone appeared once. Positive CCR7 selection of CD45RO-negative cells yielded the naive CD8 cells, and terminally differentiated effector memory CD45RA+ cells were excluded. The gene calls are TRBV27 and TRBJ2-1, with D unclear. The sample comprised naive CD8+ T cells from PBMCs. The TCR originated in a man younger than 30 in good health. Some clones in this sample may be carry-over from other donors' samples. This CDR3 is CASRKQPFASYNEQFF. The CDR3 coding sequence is TGTGCCAGCAGGAAACAGCCGTTCGCCTCCTACAATGAGCAGTTCTTC.